The 24 T cell receptor beta chains below come from one sample, sequenced in a study of blood T cells in healthy people across ages. Sample-barcoded 5' priming and a J-beta primer mix drove a second PCR of 7 to 11 cycles. TCRdb re-derived calls from the 5' RACE reads in MiXCR, one entry per CDR3 protein. The sample holds about 760,000 distinct CDR3 sequences, 20% to 30% seen once. The sample was also reused in another study, on T cells of mothers and their children.

What was sequenced was blood. The receptors come from a boy aged 5-17 years in good health.

The sample holds a few counts of this clonotype. The chain has TRBV12-3 or TRBV12-4 and TRBJ2-2; 8 bases line up with TRBD2. The CDR3 has 15 amino acids. Unmatched junction bases numbered 6, after V lost 3 bases and J lost 6 bases. In DNA form, the CDR3 reads TGTGCCAGCAGTTTTGGTAGCGGGACCTCCGGGGAGCTGTTTTTT. Its protein is CASSFGSGTSGELFF.

This chain uses TRBV7-9 with TRBJ2-4; tentative D call: TRBD1 (6 bases). The J call may not be correct, given that the DNA end is closer to TRBJ2-7. CDR3 size: 13 residues. CDR1 is SEHNR and CDR2 is FQNEAQ in the germline V gene (reference sequence). This chain's CDR3 is CASSPAGVHEQYF. The CDR3, as DNA: TGTGCCAGCAGCCCGGCAGGGGTACACGAGCAGTACTTC.

This clonotype was detected many times. The chain couples TRBV5-1 to TRBJ2-3; D remains unclear. The V gene's germline CDR1 is SGHRS and CDR2 YFSETQ. The ends were cut back, 2 bases at V and 2 bases at J, with 3 bases in the middle. The CDR3 runs 12 residues. The CDR3 spells CASSFTTDTQYF. The CDR3 coding sequence is TGCGCCAGCAGCTTTACCACAGATACGCAGTATTTT.

This clonotype appeared a few times. V gene TRBV4-3 combines with J gene TRBJ2-5; 8 nucleotides match TRBD2. The end of the DNA is better explained by TRBJ2-7, so the J call may be wrong. CDR3 length: 15 amino acids. Germline CDR1 and CDR2: LGHNA and YSLEER. Here the CDR3 DNA reads TGCGCCAGCAGCCAAGACGGCGGGGGGAGATACGAGCAGTACTTC. Protein: CASSQDGGGRYEQYF.

This CDR3 is CAISPRGSSYNEQFF. Written as DNA, the CDR3 is TGTGCCATCAGTCCACGGGGGAGCTCCTACAATGAGCAGTTCTTC. The rearrangement uses TRBV10-3 and TRBJ2-1; a weak D match, TRBD2 (6 bases). The CDR3 has 15 residues. The germline V and J ends were trimmed by 5 bases and 0 bases, with 11 bases remaining between them. Germline V gene lookup returns CDR1 ENHRY and CDR2 SYGVKD.

This rearrangement joins TRBV28 to TRBJ1-4; a weak D match, TRBD1 (5 bases). There are 15 residues in the CDR3. Germline V gene sequence: CDR1 MDHEN, CDR2 SYDVKM. V lost 2 bases, J lost 8 bases, and 15 bases lay in between. The CDR3 is CASSLLGPLNEKLFF. The CDR3, as DNA: TGTGCCAGCAGTTTACTGGGACCCCTCAACGAAAAACTGTTTTTT.

The chain is built from TRBV7-9 and TRBJ2-1; tentative D call: TRBD1 (6 bases). Germline V gene data show CDR1 as SEHNR and CDR2 as FQNEAQ (reference sequence). Trimming removed 2 bases at V and 10 bases at J, with 9 bases between. This CDR3 region has 12 residues. In DNA form, the CDR3 reads TGTGCCAGCAGCTTACTGGGGGCCGAGCAGTTCTTC. This codes for CASSLLGAEQFF.

This clonotype appeared once. The rearrangement links TRBV12-3 or TRBV12-4 to TRBJ2-1; tentative D call: TRBD2 (6 bases). Trimming took off 4 bases at V and 10 bases at J, with 8 bases between the two ends. This CDR3 region has 11 residues. The CDR3 sequence: CASSWRVEQFF. The CDR3 DNA reads as TGTGCCAGCAGTTGGAGGGTCGAGCAGTTCTTC.

V is TRBV28 and J is TRBJ1-5, with 7 nucleotides matching TRBD1. The CDR3 is made up of 18 amino acids. CDR1 is MDHEN, CDR2 SYDVKM, per germline. Trimming removed 9 bases from V and 0 bases from J; junction bases left unmatched: 17. This CDR3 reads CASWPGGWTGDSNQPQHF. Written as DNA, the CDR3 is TGTGCCAGTTGGCCCGGGGGATGGACAGGAGATAGCAATCAGCCCCAGCATTTT.

There are a few counts of this clonotype. This sequence joins TRBV27 and TRBJ2-7; 9 bases line up with TRBD2. Trimming at V came to 2 bases and at J to 1 base, leaving 6 bases not matched to a gene. CDR3 length: 16 residues. The V gene's germline CDR1 is MNHEY and CDR2 SMNVEV (reference sequence). The CDR3 loop reads CASSLAGGDRSYEQYF. CDR3 in DNA: TGTGCCAGCAGTTTAGCGGGAGGGGATCGGTCCTACGAGCAGTACTTC.

DNA of the CDR3: TGTGCCAGCACCCTCCGGGGGAAGTCCTACGAGCAGTACTTC. Translated, it gives CASTLRGKSYEQYF. The V call is TRBV28, the J call TRBJ2-5; TRBD2 is a possible D gene (6 bases). The end of the DNA is better explained by TRBJ2-7, so the J call may be wrong. The germline gives CDR1 MDHEN, CDR2 SYDVKM. The CDR3 extends over 14 amino acids.

This clonotype was counted a few times. The chain employs TRBV2 and TRBJ2-1, with 9 bases fitting TRBD2. The CDR3 spans 15 residues. V lost 1 base and J lost 5; bases outside the gene matches: 3. CDR1 and CDR2 from the germline V gene are SNHLY and FYNNEI. CDR3 bases: TGTGCCAGCAGTGAAGGGAGCGGGAGGAACAATGAGCAGTTCTTC. Translated, it gives CASSEGSGRNNEQFF.

The rearrangement joins TRBV21-1 to TRBJ1-1; the table gives TRBD1 as D, unverified against the DNA. TRBV21-1 represents a pseudogene. The CDR3 totals 14 residues. CDR3 DNA: TGTGCCAGCAGCAAAGCAGGGGGCAACACTGAAGCTTTCTTT. It codes for CASSKAGGNTEAFF.

The genes are TRBV2 and TRBJ2-7; 14 nucleotides line up with TRBD2. The germline gives CDR1 SNHLY, CDR2 FYNNEI. CDR3 length: 14 amino acids. The trim removed 9 bases at V and 3 bases at J, leaving 4 bases unmatched. The CDR3 coding sequence is TGTGCCAGTGGACTAGCGGGAGGCCACTACGAGCAGTACTTC. It encodes CASGLAGGHYEQYF. The whole variable domain, filled in from reference TRBV2 and TRBJ2-7, reads EPEVTQTPSHQVTQMGQEVILRCVPISNHLYFYWYRQILGQKVEFLVSFYNNEISEKSEIFDDQFSVERPDGSNFTLKIRSTKLEDSAMYFCASGLAGGHYEQYFGPGTRLTVT.

This rearrangement joins TRBV10-3 to TRBJ1-1; 7 nucleotides match TRBD1. The CDR3 is 13 residues long. Germline V CDR1 and CDR2: ENHRY, SYGVKD. V lost 8 bases, J lost 3 bases, and 6 bases stayed unmatched. The CDR3 coding sequence is TGTGCCATCGGGGACAGCCACTACACTGAAGCTTTCTTT. It encodes CAIGDSHYTEAFF.

This rearrangement joins TRBV28 to TRBJ2-7; D gene unclear. This CDR3 region has 14 residues. Per germline, CDR1 MDHEN and CDR2 SYDVKM. Trimming stripped 7 bases from V and 5 bases from J, with 18 bases between. This CDR3 reads CASMIFTQAHEQYF. CDR3 DNA sequence: TGTGCCAGCATGATTTTTACCCAGGCCCACGAGCAGTACTTC.

This clonotype came up a few times. The rearrangement uses TRBV7-9 and TRBJ2-1, with 8 positions matching TRBD2. This CDR3 has 16 amino acids. Germline lookup yields CDR1 SEHNR and CDR2 FQNEAQ (reference sequence). Germline trimming cut 5 bases from V and 2 bases from J; bases unmatched to any gene: 8. The CDR3 DNA sequence: TGTGCCAGCAGCCCCGGCGGGGGGACTACCTACAATGAGCAGTTCTTC. This sequence encodes CASSPGGGTTYNEQFF.

This clonotype has just a few counts. The chain uses TRBV6-6 and TRBJ1-5; possibly TRBD1 for D (6 bases). The V and J ends lost 6 bases and 7 bases respectively, with 16 bases between them. Germline V CDR1 and CDR2: MNHNY, SVGAGI (reference sequence). The CDR3 totals 14 residues. CDR3 DNA: TGTGCCAGCAGCCGTAGGGGGGGGAACCAGCCCCAGCATTTT. This sequence encodes CASSRRGGNQPQHF.

This chain uses TRBV21-1 with TRBJ1-2; the DNA was not used to check the table's D call, TRBD1. TRBV21-1 is an annotated pseudogene. The CDR3 consists of 12 residues. The CDR3: CANEQGAYGYTF. CDR3 coding DNA: TGTGCCAATGAACAGGGGGCTTATGGCTACACCTTC.

The CDR3 loop is CSVEGSGTEAFF. The CDR3 DNA reads as TGCAGCGTGGAGGGCTCGGGCACTGAAGCTTTCTTT. The V and J genes are TRBV29-1 and TRBJ1-1; D is uncertain. With 6 bases removed from V and 4 bases from J, the gap between germline ends came to 12 bases. Germline-derived CDR1 and CDR2 are SQVTM and ANQGSEA. The CDR3 runs to 12 residues.

The J gene is TRBJ2-2, the V gene TRBV29-1; D gene ambiguous. V lost 2 bases to trimming and J lost 5 bases, with 9 bases between them. Per the germline V gene, CDR1 is SQVTM and CDR2 is ANQGSEA. The CDR3 spans 13 residues. CDR3 DNA sequence: TGCAGCGTTGAAAGTATCCAAACCGGGGAGCTGTTTTTT. Protein sequence: CSVESIQTGELFF.

This rearrangement joins TRBV20-1 to TRBJ2-3; D is uncertain. V gave up 0 bases and J gave up 0 bases, with 10 bases separating them. Germline CDR1 is DFQATT and CDR2 is SNEGSKA (reference sequence). The CDR3 length is 15 residues. CDR3 sequence (DNA): TGCAGTGCTAGAGACGACGGAATGAGCACAGATACGCAGTATTTT. Translating it yields CSARDDGMSTDTQYF.

The chain links TRBV7-6 to TRBJ2-5; the match to TRBD2 covers 13 bases. The J call is doubtful: the DNA matches TRBJ2-7 better. CDR1 and CDR2 from the germline V gene are SGHVS and FNYEAQ. The CDR3 totals 16 residues. Here the CDR3 reads CASSAPTSGGAYEQYF. In DNA, the CDR3 is TGTGCCAGCAGCGCACCAACTAGCGGGGGGGCCTACGAGCAGTACTTC.

V is TRBV7-9 and J is TRBJ1-4; TRBD1 aligns across 7 bases. The CDR3 totals 13 residues. Germline V gene sequence: CDR1 SEHNR, CDR2 FQNEAQ (reference sequence). J lost 4 bases, V lost 5 bases, and 1 base had no gene match. DNA of the CDR3: TGTGCCAGCAGCGGGACAGTTAATGAAAAACTGTTTTTT. As protein: CASSGTVNEKLFF.